This is a list of T cell receptor beta chains from one sample in a study of control samples from healthy donors and cancer patients. Sequencing was performed with immunoSEQ multiplex PCR; in TCRdb, only in-frame clones are kept and a portion is missing. The data show some 100,000 clones, about nine tenths seen once. Sequencing was carried out using blood. The receptors stem from a human donor in good health. The donor label of this sample is uncertain. The CDR3 runs from the conserved cysteine through the conserved F or W. D genes are given only for firm matches. Only part of the rows carry a size: once, few, many, or a class if the clone is expanded.

d_call: .; v_call: TRBV5-6; j_call: TRBJ1-2; clone_size: .; cdr3_nt: TGTGCCAGCAGCTTGCAGGGCAACTATGGCTACACCTTC; cdr3_aa: CASSLQGNYGYTF
d_call: .; v_call: TRBV3-1/TRBV3-2; j_call: TRBJ2-3; clone_size: .; cdr3_nt: TGCGCCAGCAGCCAAGGGTCCGTGGATACGCAGTATTTT; cdr3_aa: CASSQGSVDTQYF
d_call: .; v_call: TRBV4-2; j_call: TRBJ1-1; clone_size: once; cdr3_nt: TGTGCCAGCAGCCAAGAAATGGGGCGGAACACTGAAGCTTTCTTT; cdr3_aa: CASSQEMGRNTEAFF
d_call: .; v_call: TRBV27; j_call: TRBJ2-3; clone_size: .; cdr3_nt: TGTGCCAGCAGTCTACGACCTACACCAGATACGCAGTATTTT; cdr3_aa: CASSLRPTPDTQYF
d_call: TRBD1; v_call: TRBV7-9; j_call: TRBJ1-3; clone_size: .; cdr3_nt: TGTGCCAGCAGCGACGGACAGGGCGGGAGAAACACCATATATTTT; cdr3_aa: CASSDGQGGRNTIYF
d_call: .; v_call: TRBV19; j_call: TRBJ1-1; clone_size: .; cdr3_nt: TGTGCCAGTAGTGCTCGTCCGGGACGGGGAACCACTGAAGCTTTCTTT; cdr3_aa: CASSARPGRGTTEAFF
d_call: .; v_call: TRBV6-4; j_call: TRBJ1-1; clone_size: .; cdr3_nt: TGTGCCAGCAGTAACACTAACAGGGTTTCTGAAGCTTTCTTT; cdr3_aa: CASSNTNRVSEAFF
d_call: TRBD2; v_call: TRBV11-3; j_call: TRBJ2-1; clone_size: .; cdr3_nt: TGTGCCAGCAGCTTCACCCTGCGGGGGGGCTCTTACAATGAGCAGTTCTTC; cdr3_aa: CASSFTLRGGSYNEQFF
d_call: TRBD1; v_call: TRBV4-2; j_call: TRBJ2-2; clone_size: few; cdr3_nt: TGTGCCAGCAGCCAAGTCTCGGACAGGCGCAACGGGGAGCTGTTTTTT; cdr3_aa: CASSQVSDRRNGELFF
d_call: TRBD1; v_call: TRBV10-3; j_call: TRBJ2-7; clone_size: .; cdr3_nt: TGTGCCATCAGTGGGACCGGGACAGGGACCTACGAGCAGTACTTC; cdr3_aa: CAISGTGTGTYEQYF
d_call: TRBD2; v_call: TRBV2; j_call: TRBJ2-1; clone_size: .; cdr3_nt: TGTGCCAGCAGTGAAGCGCCCATCGGCGGGGGGCCCCGATACAATGAGCAGTTCTTC; cdr3_aa: CASSEAPIGGGPRYNEQFF
d_call: TRBD1; v_call: TRBV11-2; j_call: TRBJ1-5; clone_size: .; cdr3_nt: TGTGCCAGCAGCTTAAACGGACAGGGGGCCCAGCCCCAGCATTTT; cdr3_aa: CASSLNGQGAQPQHF
d_call: .; v_call: TRBV11-2; j_call: TRBJ2-1; clone_size: .; cdr3_nt: TGTGCCAGCAGCTTAGGGCAGTTCCAGTACAATGAGCAGTTCTTC; cdr3_aa: CASSLGQFQYNEQFF
d_call: .; v_call: TRBV11-3; j_call: TRBJ2-3; clone_size: .; cdr3_nt: TGTGCCAGCAGCCCGAGGGGGGATACGCAGTATTTT; cdr3_aa: CASSPRGDTQYF
d_call: .; v_call: TRBV7-3; j_call: TRBJ1-2; clone_size: .; cdr3_nt: TGTGCCAGCAGCTCGGGACCGGACTATGGCTACACCTTC; cdr3_aa: CASSSGPDYGYTF
d_call: .; v_call: TRBV11-2; j_call: TRBJ1-1; clone_size: .; cdr3_nt: TGTGCCAGCAGCTTGGGAACCATGAACACTGAAGCTTTCTTT; cdr3_aa: CASSLGTMNTEAFF
d_call: .; v_call: TRBV7-2; j_call: TRBJ2-7; clone_size: .; cdr3_nt: TGTGCCAGCAGCTTAGTCGGGGCAGGGCCCTACGAGCAGTACTTC; cdr3_aa: CASSLVGAGPYEQYF
d_call: .; v_call: TRBV21-1; j_call: TRBJ1-5; clone_size: .; cdr3_nt: TGTGCCAGCAGCGCACCAGGGGGGGGCCGATATAATCAGCCCCAGCATTTT; cdr3_aa: CASSAPGGGRYNQPQHF
d_call: TRBD2; v_call: TRBV18; j_call: TRBJ2-7; clone_size: .; cdr3_nt: TGTGCCAGCTCACCAACGGGACTAGCCTTCGAGCAGTACTTC; cdr3_aa: CASSPTGLAFEQYF
d_call: .; v_call: TRBV9; j_call: TRBJ2-3; clone_size: .; cdr3_nt: TGTGCCAGCAGCGTGAAAACAGGCGCAGATACGCAGTATTTT; cdr3_aa: CASSVKTGADTQYF
d_call: .; v_call: TRBV5-1; j_call: TRBJ2-3; clone_size: .; cdr3_nt: TGCGCCAGCAGCTTGTTTGCAGCCACAGATACGCAGTATTTT; cdr3_aa: CASSLFAATDTQYF
d_call: .; v_call: TRBV6-2/TRBV6-3; j_call: TRBJ1-3; clone_size: .; cdr3_nt: TGTGCCAGCAGTTACCCGACCTCTGGAAACACCATATATTTT; cdr3_aa: CASSYPTSGNTIYF
d_call: TRBD1; v_call: TRBV5-5; j_call: TRBJ1-4; clone_size: once; cdr3_nt: TGTGCCAGCAGTCCTACAGGGGTCACTAATGAAAAACTGTTTTTT; cdr3_aa: CASSPTGVTNEKLFF
d_call: TRBD2; v_call: TRBV6-4; j_call: TRBJ2-3; clone_size: .; cdr3_nt: TGTGCCAGCAGTGTCGAGCGGGGAGGCCCAGATACGCAGTATTTT; cdr3_aa: CASSVERGGPDTQYF
d_call: TRBD2; v_call: TRBV5-1; j_call: TRBJ2-5; clone_size: .; cdr3_nt: TGCGCCAGCAGCGTCGGGGGGGCCCTGGAGACCCAGTACTTC; cdr3_aa: CASSVGGALETQYF
d_call: TRBD1; v_call: TRBV3-1/TRBV3-2; j_call: TRBJ2-6; clone_size: .; cdr3_nt: TGTGCCAGCAGCCTGGGACAGGGTCTTGGGGCCAACGTCCTGACTTTC; cdr3_aa: CASSLGQGLGANVLTF
d_call: TRBD1; v_call: TRBV14; j_call: TRBJ2-7; clone_size: .; cdr3_nt: TGTGCCAGCAGCCGGGACAGGAACTCCGAGCAGTACTTC; cdr3_aa: CASSRDRNSEQYF
d_call: .; v_call: TRBV27; j_call: TRBJ1-2; clone_size: .; cdr3_nt: TGTGCCAGCAGTTTTGGTGACAGAATTAACTATGGCTACACCTTC; cdr3_aa: CASSFGDRINYGYTF
d_call: .; v_call: TRBV18; j_call: TRBJ1-1; clone_size: once; cdr3_nt: TGTGCCAGCTCACAGGGTTTGGACACTGAAGCTTTCTTT; cdr3_aa: CASSQGLDTEAFF
d_call: .; v_call: TRBV9; j_call: TRBJ2-1; clone_size: .; cdr3_nt: TGTGCCAGCAGCGTACAGGGGAGCTCCTACAATGAGCAGTTCTTC; cdr3_aa: CASSVQGSSYNEQFF
d_call: TRBD1; v_call: TRBV6-5; j_call: TRBJ1-1; clone_size: .; cdr3_nt: TGTGCCAGCAGTTACTCGGGACAGCTGAACACTGAAGCTTTCTTT; cdr3_aa: CASSYSGQLNTEAFF
d_call: .; v_call: TRBV3-1/TRBV3-2; j_call: TRBJ1-1; clone_size: .; cdr3_nt: TGTGCCAGCAGCCCACGGGAGAACACTGAAGCTTTCTTT; cdr3_aa: CASSPRENTEAFF
d_call: .; v_call: TRBV5-4; j_call: TRBJ2-3; clone_size: .; cdr3_nt: TGTGCCAGCAGCCCACCTGGCGGGGCCCCACGATACACAGATACGCAGTATTTT; cdr3_aa: CASSPPGGAPRYTDTQYF
d_call: .; v_call: TRBV7-6; j_call: TRBJ2-1; clone_size: .; cdr3_nt: TGTGCCAGCAGCTTAGGATCAGGGGCCACCTACAATGAGCAGTTCTTC; cdr3_aa: CASSLGSGATYNEQFF
d_call: .; v_call: TRBV18; j_call: TRBJ1-5; clone_size: .; cdr3_nt: TGTGCCAGCTCACCACGGGGAGATCAGCCCCAGCATTTT; cdr3_aa: CASSPRGDQPQHF
d_call: .; v_call: TRBV12-3/TRBV12-4; j_call: TRBJ1-6; clone_size: .; cdr3_nt: TGTGCCAGCAGTTGGAGGAATTCACCCCTCCACTTT; cdr3_aa: CASSWRNSPLHF
d_call: .; v_call: TRBV5-5; j_call: TRBJ1-4; clone_size: .; cdr3_nt: TGTGCCAGCAGCTTGCAACGGACAGATGAAAAACTGTTTTTT; cdr3_aa: CASSLQRTDEKLFF
d_call: .; v_call: TRBV14; j_call: TRBJ1-1; clone_size: .; cdr3_nt: TGTGCCAGCAGCCGGTCCTCGAACACTGAAGCTTTCTTT; cdr3_aa: CASSRSSNTEAFF
d_call: .; v_call: TRBV5-4; j_call: TRBJ2-7; clone_size: .; cdr3_nt: TGTGCCAGCAGCTTGGGGGGGGCGGGCAACTACGAGCAGTACTTC; cdr3_aa: CASSLGGAGNYEQYF
d_call: .; v_call: TRBV6-5; j_call: TRBJ1-1; clone_size: .; cdr3_nt: TGTGCCAGCAGTTTCAGGGGCATTGAAGCTTTCTTT; cdr3_aa: CASSFRGIEAFF
d_call: .; v_call: TRBV4-2; j_call: TRBJ2-2; clone_size: .; cdr3_nt: TGTGCCAGCAGCCCTTACGGTGGCGGGGAGCTGTTTTTT; cdr3_aa: CASSPYGGGELFF
d_call: .; v_call: TRBV30; j_call: TRBJ1-1; clone_size: .; cdr3_nt: TGTGCCTGGAGTGTAGGGGCCATGAACACTGAAGCTTTCTTT; cdr3_aa: CAWSVGAMNTEAFF
d_call: TRBD1; v_call: TRBV2; j_call: TRBJ1-6; clone_size: few; cdr3_nt: TGTGCCAGCAGATCGGGGACAGAGAATAATTCACCCCTCCACTTT; cdr3_aa: CASRSGTENNSPLHF
d_call: .; v_call: TRBV7-9; j_call: TRBJ2-1; clone_size: .; cdr3_nt: TGTGCCAGCAACAATGCGGGGACCACCTACAATGAGCAGTTCTTC; cdr3_aa: CASNNAGTTYNEQFF
d_call: .; v_call: TRBV4-1; j_call: TRBJ1-2; clone_size: .; cdr3_nt: TGCGCCAGCAGCCAAGATCCCGGAGGGAGCTATGGCTACACCTTC; cdr3_aa: CASSQDPGGSYGYTF
d_call: .; v_call: TRBV3-1/TRBV3-2; j_call: TRBJ2-5; clone_size: once; cdr3_nt: TGTGCCAGCAGCCAATTTAGGGAGACCCAGTACTTC; cdr3_aa: CASSQFRETQYF